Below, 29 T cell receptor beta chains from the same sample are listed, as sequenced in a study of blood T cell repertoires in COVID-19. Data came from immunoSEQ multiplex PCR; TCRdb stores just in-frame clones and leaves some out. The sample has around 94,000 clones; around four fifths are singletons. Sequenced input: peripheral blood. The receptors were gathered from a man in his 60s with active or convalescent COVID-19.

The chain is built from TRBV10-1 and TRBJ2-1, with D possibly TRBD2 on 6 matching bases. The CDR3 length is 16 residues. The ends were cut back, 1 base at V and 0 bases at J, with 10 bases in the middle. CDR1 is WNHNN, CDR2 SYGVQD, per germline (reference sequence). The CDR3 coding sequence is TGCGCCAGCAGTGAGTTAGCGGAGCCCTCCTACAATGAGCAGTTCTTC. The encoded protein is CASSELAEPSYNEQFF.

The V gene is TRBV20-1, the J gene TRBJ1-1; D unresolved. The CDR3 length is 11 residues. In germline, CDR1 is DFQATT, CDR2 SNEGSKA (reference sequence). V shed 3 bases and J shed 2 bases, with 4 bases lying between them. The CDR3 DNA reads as TGCAGTGCTAGCCCTAACACTGAAGCTTTCTTT. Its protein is CSASPNTEAFF.

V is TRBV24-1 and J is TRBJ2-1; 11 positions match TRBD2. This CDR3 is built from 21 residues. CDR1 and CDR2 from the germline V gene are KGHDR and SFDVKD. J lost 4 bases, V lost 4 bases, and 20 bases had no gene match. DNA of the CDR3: TGTGCCACCAGTGACACTCGACCCGATTCCGCTAGCGGGAGGCGTTACAATGAGCAGTTCTTC. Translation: CATSDTRPDSASGRRYNEQFF.

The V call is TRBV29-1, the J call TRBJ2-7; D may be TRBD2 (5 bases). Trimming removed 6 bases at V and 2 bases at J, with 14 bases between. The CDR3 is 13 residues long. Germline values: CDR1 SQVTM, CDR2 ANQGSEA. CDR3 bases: TGCAGCGTCCCCGGGGTTGGACCCTACGAGCAGTACTTC. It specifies CSVPGVGPYEQYF.

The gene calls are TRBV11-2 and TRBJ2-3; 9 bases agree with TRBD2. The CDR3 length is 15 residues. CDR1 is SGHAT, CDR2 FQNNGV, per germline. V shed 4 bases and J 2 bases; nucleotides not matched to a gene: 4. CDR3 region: CASSSLAGITDTQYF. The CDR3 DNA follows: TGTGCCAGCAGCTCCCTAGCGGGAATCACAGATACGCAGTATTTT.

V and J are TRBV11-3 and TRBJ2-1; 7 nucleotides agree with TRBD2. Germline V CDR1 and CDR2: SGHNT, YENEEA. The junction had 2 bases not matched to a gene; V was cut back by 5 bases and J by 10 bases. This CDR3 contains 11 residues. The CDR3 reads CASSTSVEQFF. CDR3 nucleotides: TGTGCCAGCAGCACTAGCGTCGAGCAGTTCTTC.

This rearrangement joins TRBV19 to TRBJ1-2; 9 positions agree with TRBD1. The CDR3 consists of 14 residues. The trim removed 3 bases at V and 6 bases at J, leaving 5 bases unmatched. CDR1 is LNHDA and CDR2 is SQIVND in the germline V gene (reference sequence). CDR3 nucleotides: TGTGCCAGTAGTATCTCCGGGACAGGGCATGGCTACACCTTC. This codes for CASSISGTGHGYTF.

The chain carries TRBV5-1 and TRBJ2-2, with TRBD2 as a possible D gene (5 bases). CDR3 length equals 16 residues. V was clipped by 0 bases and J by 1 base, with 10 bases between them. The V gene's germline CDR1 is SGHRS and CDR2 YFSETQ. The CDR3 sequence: CASSLGWRVNTGELFF. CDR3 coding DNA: TGCGCCAGCAGCTTGGGGTGGCGGGTGAACACCGGGGAGCTGTTTTTT.

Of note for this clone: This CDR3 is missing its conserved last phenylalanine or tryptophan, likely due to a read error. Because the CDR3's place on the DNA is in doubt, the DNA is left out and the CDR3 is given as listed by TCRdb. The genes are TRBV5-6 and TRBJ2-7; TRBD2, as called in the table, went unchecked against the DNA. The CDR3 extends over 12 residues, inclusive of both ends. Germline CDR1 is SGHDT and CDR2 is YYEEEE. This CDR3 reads CASSLDLAGFSL.

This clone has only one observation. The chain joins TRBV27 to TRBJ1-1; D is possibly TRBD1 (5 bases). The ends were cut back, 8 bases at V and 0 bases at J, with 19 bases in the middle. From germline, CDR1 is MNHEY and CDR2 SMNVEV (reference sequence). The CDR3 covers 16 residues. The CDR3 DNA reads TGTGCCAGCCGGGATAGCGGCGCAGGGATGAACACTGAAGCTTTCTTT. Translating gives CASRDSGAGMNTEAFF.

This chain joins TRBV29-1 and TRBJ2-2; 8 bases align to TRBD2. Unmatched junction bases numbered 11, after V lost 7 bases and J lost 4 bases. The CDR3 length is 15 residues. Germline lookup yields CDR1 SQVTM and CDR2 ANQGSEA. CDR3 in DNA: TGCAGCGCTTCGAAGGGACTAGTTGGCACCGGGGAGCTGTTTTTT. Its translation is CSASKGLVGTGELFF.

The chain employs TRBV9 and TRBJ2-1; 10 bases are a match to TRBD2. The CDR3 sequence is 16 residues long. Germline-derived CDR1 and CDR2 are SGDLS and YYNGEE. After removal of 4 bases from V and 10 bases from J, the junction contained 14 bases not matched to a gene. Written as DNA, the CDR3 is TGTGCCAGCAGCCCACCCCCTAGCGGGAGAGTCAAGGAGCAGTTCTTC. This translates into CASSPPPSGRVKEQFF.

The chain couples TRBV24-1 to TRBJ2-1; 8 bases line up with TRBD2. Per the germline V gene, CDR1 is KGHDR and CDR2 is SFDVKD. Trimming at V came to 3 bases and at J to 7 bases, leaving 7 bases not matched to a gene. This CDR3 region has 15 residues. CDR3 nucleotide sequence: TGTGCCACCAGTGATCCGGGACTAGATTCGAATGAGCAGTTCTTC. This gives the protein CATSDPGLDSNEQFF.

The CDR3 sequence: CASSIASLTNGNTIYF. DNA for the CDR3: TGTGCCAGCTCAATCGCCAGCCTCACTAATGGAAACACCATATATTTT. V is TRBV18 and J is TRBJ1-3; D gene unclear. The CDR3 loop spans 16 amino acids. The germline V gene has CDR1 KGHSH and CDR2 LQKENI. The V end was cut by 5 bases, the J end by 3 bases, with 17 bases between.

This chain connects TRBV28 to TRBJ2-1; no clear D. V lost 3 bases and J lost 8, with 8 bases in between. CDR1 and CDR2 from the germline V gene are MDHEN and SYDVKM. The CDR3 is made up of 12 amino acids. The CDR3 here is CASSFKLYEQFF. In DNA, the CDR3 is TGTGCCAGCAGTTTTAAACTATATGAGCAGTTCTTC.

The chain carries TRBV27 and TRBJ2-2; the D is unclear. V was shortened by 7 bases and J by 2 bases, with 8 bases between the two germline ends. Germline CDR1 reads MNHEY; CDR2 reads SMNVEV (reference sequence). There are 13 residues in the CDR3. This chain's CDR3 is CASTPSNTGELFF. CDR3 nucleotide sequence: TGTGCCAGCACTCCCTCTAACACCGGGGAGCTGTTTTTT.

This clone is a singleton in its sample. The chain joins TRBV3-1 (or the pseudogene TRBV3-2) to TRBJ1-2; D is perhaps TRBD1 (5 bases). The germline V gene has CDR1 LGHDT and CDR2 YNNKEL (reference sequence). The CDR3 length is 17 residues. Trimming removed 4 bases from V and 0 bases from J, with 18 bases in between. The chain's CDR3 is CASSPGQLGKANYGYTF. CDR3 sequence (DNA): TGTGCCAGCAGCCCCGGACAACTCGGAAAAGCTAACTATGGCTACACCTTC.

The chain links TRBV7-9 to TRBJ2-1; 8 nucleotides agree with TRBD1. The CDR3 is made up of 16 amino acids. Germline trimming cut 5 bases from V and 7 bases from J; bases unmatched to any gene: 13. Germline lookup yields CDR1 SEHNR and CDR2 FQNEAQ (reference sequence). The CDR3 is CASSPWTGLRENEQFF. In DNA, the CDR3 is TGTGCCAGCAGCCCTTGGACAGGGTTAAGGGAAAATGAGCAGTTCTTC.

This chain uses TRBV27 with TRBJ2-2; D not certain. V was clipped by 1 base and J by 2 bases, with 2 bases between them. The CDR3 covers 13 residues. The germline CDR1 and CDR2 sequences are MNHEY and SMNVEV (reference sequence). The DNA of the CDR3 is TGTGCCAGCAGTTTATTAAACACCGGGGAGCTGTTTTTT. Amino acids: CASSLLNTGELFF.

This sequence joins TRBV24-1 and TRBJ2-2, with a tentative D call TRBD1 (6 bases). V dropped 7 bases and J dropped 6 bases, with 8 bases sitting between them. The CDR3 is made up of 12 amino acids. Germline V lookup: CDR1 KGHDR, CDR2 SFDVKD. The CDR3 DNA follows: TGTGCCACCAGAGCAGGGGCCGGGGAGCTGTTTTTT. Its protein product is CATRAGAGELFF.

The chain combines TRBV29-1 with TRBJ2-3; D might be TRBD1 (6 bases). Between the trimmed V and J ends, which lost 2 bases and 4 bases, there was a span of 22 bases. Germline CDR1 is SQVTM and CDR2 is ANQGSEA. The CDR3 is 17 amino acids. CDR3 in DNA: TGCAGCGTTGAACCCCGGCAGGGGCCAATTGGCGCAGATACGCAGTATTTT. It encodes CSVEPRQGPIGADTQYF.

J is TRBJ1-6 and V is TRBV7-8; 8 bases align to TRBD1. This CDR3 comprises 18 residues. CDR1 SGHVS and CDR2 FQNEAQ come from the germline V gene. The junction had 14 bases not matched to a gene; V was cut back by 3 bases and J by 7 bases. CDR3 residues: CASSLTRRGGQENSPLHF. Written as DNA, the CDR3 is TGTGCCAGCAGCTTGACTCGCAGGGGGGGACAGGAGAATTCACCCCTCCACTTT.

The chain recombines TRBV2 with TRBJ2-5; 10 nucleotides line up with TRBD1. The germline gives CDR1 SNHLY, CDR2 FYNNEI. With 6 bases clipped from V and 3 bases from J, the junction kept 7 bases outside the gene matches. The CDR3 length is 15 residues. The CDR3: CASRDMGQGKETQYF. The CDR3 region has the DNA TGTGCCAGCAGGGATATGGGACAGGGGAAAGAGACCCAGTACTTC.

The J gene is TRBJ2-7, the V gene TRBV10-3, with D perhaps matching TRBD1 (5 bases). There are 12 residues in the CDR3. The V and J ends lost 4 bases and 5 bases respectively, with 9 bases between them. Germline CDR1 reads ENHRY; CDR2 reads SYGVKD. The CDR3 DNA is TGTGCCATCAGTGGGGGCCGGGACGAGCAGTACGTC. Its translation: CAISGGRDEQYV.

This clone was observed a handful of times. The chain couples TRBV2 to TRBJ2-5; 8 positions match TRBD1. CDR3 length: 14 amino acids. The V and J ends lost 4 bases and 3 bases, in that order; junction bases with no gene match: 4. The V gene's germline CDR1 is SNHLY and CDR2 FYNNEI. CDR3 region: CASSGDRGEETQYF. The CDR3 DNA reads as TGTGCCAGCAGTGGAGACAGGGGAGAAGAGACCCAGTACTTC.

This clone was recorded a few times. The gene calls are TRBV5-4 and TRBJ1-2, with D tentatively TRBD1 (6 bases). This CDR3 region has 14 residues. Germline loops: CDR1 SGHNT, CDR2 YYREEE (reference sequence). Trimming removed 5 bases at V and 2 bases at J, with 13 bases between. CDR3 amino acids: CASRGGGGNYGYTF. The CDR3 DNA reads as TGTGCCAGCAGAGGGGGAGGGGGAAACTATGGCTACACCTTC. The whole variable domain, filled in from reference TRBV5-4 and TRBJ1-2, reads ETGVTQSPTHLIKTRGQQVTLRCSSQSGHNTVSWYQQALGQGPQFIFQYYREEENGRGNFPPRFSGLQFPNYSSELNVNALELDDSALYLCASRGGGGNYGYTFGSGTRLTVV.

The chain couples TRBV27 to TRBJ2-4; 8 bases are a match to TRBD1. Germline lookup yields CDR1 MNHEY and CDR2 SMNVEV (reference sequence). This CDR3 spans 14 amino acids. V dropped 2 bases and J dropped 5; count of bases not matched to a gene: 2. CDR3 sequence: CASSLQGAQNIQYF. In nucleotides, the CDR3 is TGTGCCAGCAGTTTACAGGGGGCACAAAACATTCAGTACTTC.

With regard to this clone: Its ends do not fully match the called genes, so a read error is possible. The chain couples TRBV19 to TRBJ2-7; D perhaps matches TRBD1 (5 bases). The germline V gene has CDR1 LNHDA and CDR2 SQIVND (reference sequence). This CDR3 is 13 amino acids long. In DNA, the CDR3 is TGTGCCAGTAGCATAGCAGGGAAGGACGAGCAGTACTTC. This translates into CASSIAGKDEQYF.

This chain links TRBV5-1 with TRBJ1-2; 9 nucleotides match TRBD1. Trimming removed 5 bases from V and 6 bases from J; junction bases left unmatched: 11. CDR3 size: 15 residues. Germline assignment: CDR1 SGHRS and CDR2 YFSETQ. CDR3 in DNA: TGCGCCAGCAGTAAGACAGGGGGTTACCTAGATGGCTACACCTTC. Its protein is CASSKTGGYLDGYTF.